This T cell receptor beta chain was found in a study of identical twins' blood T cells. The study's findings and limits: Shared CDR3 clonotype counts between two donors mainly tracked the product of their cloneset sizes, twins included. Twins reportedly had markedly more similar V usage than unrelated donors, even among out-of-frame TCRbeta clonotypes.

Libraries were made from RNA as TCR cDNA, using a modified protocol. Each TCR cDNA library carried sample-specific barcodes on both ends. MiXCR was run by TCRdb on the 5' RACE reads, yielding one entry per CDR3 protein. The sample lists 350,000 to 400,000 distinct CDR3 sequences; more than 25% were seen once. For this clonotype: Its antigen is unidentified. At one boundary the junction diverges from the germline segment, which might be a read error.

Per germline, CDR1 SGHAT and CDR2 FQNNGV. This CDR3 has 16 residues. This receptor was obtained from a woman aged 18-55 years in good health. The specimen sequenced was PBMCs. V and J are TRBV11-2 and TRBJ2-1, with D possibly TRBD1 on 5 matching bases. The CDR3 DNA is TGTACCAGCAGCTTAGATGCTGCCAGGGCCGGGAATGAGCAGTTCTTC. Translated: CTSSLDAARAGNEQFF. Full variable domain (missing parts from reference TRBV11-2 and TRBJ2-1): EAGVAQSPRYKIIEKRQSVAFWCNPISGHATLYWYQQILGQGPKLLIQFQNNGVVDDSQLPKDRFSAERLKGVDSTLKIQPAKLEDSAVYLCTSSLDAARAGNEQFFGPGTRLTVL.